The entry that follows covers one T cell receptor (beta chain) sequence. This record belongs to a study of cytomegalovirus exposure and HLA in healthy donors. PCR involved 60 Vbeta and 13 Jbeta primers. Clones were read by immunoSEQ multiplex PCR, and TCRdb kept only the in-frame ones, dropping some. This table holds about 160,000 clones, 75% found once. The CDR3 has 20 amino acids. The germline CDR1 and CDR2 sequences are KGHSH and LQKENI. The J segment lost 2 bases and the V segment lost 0 bases, leaving 14 bases of the junction unmatched. The sequencing sample was made of PBMCs. J is TRBJ2-3 and V is TRBV18; TRBD2 matches 10 bases. The TCR comes from a woman in her forties or fifties in good health and CMV-seropositive. The CDR3 loop is CASSPPELGAGGTHTDTQYF. The CDR3 nucleotides are TGTGCCAGCTCACCACCGGAGCTGGGAGCGGGGGGGACCCACACAGATACGCAGTATTTT.